This T cell receptor (beta chain) is from a study of CXCR3-negative and CXCR3-positive naive CD8 T cells. Study-wide results and caveats: CXCR3-positive naive cells had TRB CDR3s that were more hydrophobic than CXCR3-negative naive cells had.

Libraries were UMI-labeled 5' RACE TRB cDNA. TCRdb reprocessed the 5' RACE reads and reports one entry per CDR3 protein, with no DNA. Across about 94,000 distinct CDR3 sequences, the top ten clones capture around 0.58% of the sample. Notes on this clonotype: Antigen: not known.

The CDR3 runs to 16 residues. Looked up from germline, CDR1 is MDHEN and CDR2 is SYDVKM. The clonotype originates from a human donor in good health. Some clones in this sample may be carry-over from other donors' samples. The sequencing input was naive CXCR3+ CD8+ T cells from blood. Subset noted: CD45RO-CCR7+CD27+CD95- naive CD8+ T cells expressing CXCR3 (TNR3+). V gene TRBV28 combines with J gene TRBJ2-3; the TCRdb D gene call, TRBD1, has no DNA to confirm it. The chain's CDR3 is CASPNGGTASTDTQYF.